Below, one T cell receptor beta chain is given with its context. What it recognizes is unknown. The PCR ran on 60 Vbeta and 13 Jbeta primers. Here immunoSEQ multiplex PCR was the method, and the copy in TCRdb shows in-frame clones only, minus some. Among under 130,000 clones listed, roughly 73% were seen once. The data were taken from a study of cytomegalovirus exposure and HLA in healthy donors. There are 13 residues in the CDR3. Germline V CDR1 and CDR2: SGHRS, YFSETQ. Trimming removed 3 bases at V and 4 bases at J, with 10 bases between. These donors counted as nominally healthy when sampled, but unrecorded immune exposures were likely. Study findings and constraints: The authors considered a cluster of highly shared sequence variants likely to be a sequencing artifact. Other equally common chains were less clonally expanded than HLA-associated TCR beta chains, a later analysis showed.

This TCR was recovered from a woman aged 40 to 50 in good health and CMV-seropositive. The specimen sequenced was PBMCs. The chain is built from TRBV5-1 and TRBJ2-5; D is ambiguous. The CDR3 spells CASSYENRETQYF. CDR3 DNA: TGCGCCAGCAGCTACGAGAACCGAGAGACCCAGTACTTC.